Listed here are 28 T cell receptor beta chains from one sample, sequenced in a study of immune evolution from preneoplasia to lung adenocarcinoma. The table came from immunoSEQ multiplex PCR; TCRdb's copy has only in-frame clones and leaves some out. This sample has 4,900 or so clones, with about 88% found just once. The sample consisted of FFPE atypical adenomatous hyperplasia tissue from the lung. Subset denoted: atypical adenomatous hyperplasia (AAH), lung preneoplasia. Receptor source: a person between 70 and 80 years old with lung adenocarcinoma.

This chain joins TRBV4-2 and TRBJ1-5; TRBD1 agrees at 7 bases. The CDR3 covers 14 residues. V lost 2 bases and J lost 5; bases outside the gene matches: 3. Germline assignment: CDR1 LGHNA and CDR2 YNFKEQ. CDR3 amino acids: CASSQITGDQPQHF. The CDR3 DNA follows: TGTGCCAGCAGCCAAATCACAGGGGATCAGCCCCAGCATTTT.

The chain combines TRBV2 with TRBJ1-5; D unresolved. V was pared by 3 bases and J by 5 bases, with 5 bases between. The CDR3 has 12 residues. Germline V gene data show CDR1 as SNHLY and CDR2 as FYNNEI. CDR3 nucleotides: TGTGCCAGCAGTGATCTGGATCAGCCCCAGCATTTT. Translation: CASSDLDQPQHF.

The gene calls are TRBV19 and TRBJ1-1, with 7 bases identical to TRBD1. V lost 5 bases and J lost 4; bases outside the gene matches: 7. The CDR3 runs 14 residues. The germline gives CDR1 LNHDA, CDR2 SQIVND (reference sequence). CDR3 bases: TGTGCCAGTAGTCCTTGGACAGGTCCCACTGAAGCTTTCTTT. This gives the protein CASSPWTGPTEAFF.

The J gene is TRBJ1-4, the V gene TRBV7-9; tentative D call: TRBD1 (5 bases). Trimming stripped 3 bases from V and 6 bases from J, with 17 bases between. CDR3 length: 16 residues. Germline V gene lookup returns CDR1 SEHNR and CDR2 FQNEAQ (reference sequence). CDR3 coding DNA: TGTGCCAGCAGCTTCCCCCCCGGGGGGAAGGATGAAAAACTGTTTTTT. Translation gives CASSFPPGGKDEKLFF.

The chain carries TRBV5-6 and TRBJ1-2, with D unclear. The V end was cut by 0 bases, the J end by 2 bases, with 8 bases between. The germline CDR1 and CDR2 sequences are SGHDT and YYEEEE. The CDR3 contains 14 residues. CDR3 residues: CASSLESVNYGYTF. The DNA for the CDR3 is TGTGCCAGCAGCTTGGAATCCGTCAACTATGGCTACACCTTC.

The chain has TRBV2 and TRBJ1-5; D may be TRBD1 (5 bases). Trimming pared 6 bases from V and 5 bases from J, leaving 17 bases between. In germline, CDR1 is SNHLY, CDR2 FYNNEI. The CDR3 is 15 amino acids. The CDR3 nucleotides are TGTGCCAGCAGCAACCAGGGTTATCGGGATCAGCCCCAGCATTTT. Its protein product is CASSNQGYRDQPQHF.

The J gene is TRBJ2-3, the V gene TRBV29-1; D might be TRBD1 or TRBD2, each matching 7 bases. The CDR3 contains 14 residues. V dropped 8 bases and J dropped 5 bases, with 20 bases sitting between them. CDR1 and CDR2 from the germline V gene are SQVTM and ANQGSEA. The CDR3 loop reads CSSREGAWGDTQYF. In DNA form, the CDR3 reads TGCAGCTCCAGGGAGGGGGCATGGGGAGATACGCAGTATTTT.

This clone was counted a few times. The rearrangement joins TRBV6-6 to TRBJ1-5, with D possibly matching TRBD1 (6 bases). Between the trimmed V and J ends, which lost 8 bases and 3 bases, there was a span of 14 bases. The CDR3 has 14 residues. CDR1 and CDR2 (germline): MNHNY, SVGAGI (reference sequence). DNA of the CDR3: TGTGCCAGCGGTGGAGGGGGGACCAATCAGCCCCAGCATTTT. Its translation is CASGGGGTNQPQHF.

In its sample, this clone was seen once. The V gene is TRBV7-9, the J gene TRBJ1-1; D gene ambiguous. CDR3 length: 13 amino acids. From germline, CDR1 is SEHNR and CDR2 FQNEAQ (reference sequence). Trimming cost V 1 base and J 4 bases, with 7 bases left between them. The CDR3, as DNA: TGTGCCAGCAGCTTAGAGAGGGTCACTGAAGCTTTCTTT. Encoded protein: CASSLERVTEAFF. Supplemented by reference TRBV7-9 and TRBJ1-1, the full variable domain reads DTGVSQNPRHKITKRGQNVTFRCDPISEHNRLYWYRQTLGQGPEFLTYFQNEAQLEKSRLLSDRFSAERPKGSFSTLEIQRTEQGDSAMYLCASSLERVTEAFFGQGTRLTVV.

The rearrangement links TRBV19 to TRBJ1-1; TRBD1 matches 9 bases. Trimming cost V 8 bases and J 4 bases; bases outside gene matches: 8. The CDR3 spans 14 residues. Per the germline V gene, CDR1 is LNHDA and CDR2 is SQIVND (reference sequence). CDR3 protein: CASATGGAFTEAFF. In DNA, the CDR3 is TGTGCCAGTGCTACAGGGGGCGCGTTCACTGAAGCTTTCTTT.

This sequence joins TRBV9 and TRBJ1-1, with TRBD1 matching over 8 bases. The V gene's germline CDR1 is SGDLS and CDR2 YYNGEE. The CDR3 has 18 residues. Germline trimming cut 0 bases from V and 2 bases from J; bases unmatched to any gene: 12. The CDR3 sequence: CASSVGAGTGPLNTEAFF. As DNA, the CDR3 is TGTGCCAGCAGCGTAGGAGCGGGGACAGGTCCGCTCAACACTGAAGCTTTCTTT.

This chain's CDR3 is CAWSRKGQGAGDYGYTF. The CDR3 coding sequence is TGTGCCTGGAGTCGAAAGGGACAGGGGGCAGGTGACTATGGCTACACCTTC. The chain is built from TRBV30 and TRBJ1-2, with 12 nucleotides matching TRBD1. Germline CDR1 is GTSNPN and CDR2 is SVGIG (reference sequence). V shed 2 bases, J shed 3 bases, and the junction held 10 bases outside the gene matches. The CDR3 has 17 amino acids.

This clone was observed a few times. The genes are TRBV30 and TRBJ1-1; D remains ambiguous. Germline CDR1 reads GTSNPN; CDR2 reads SVGIG (reference sequence). The CDR3 has 12 residues. With 2 bases removed from V and 5 bases from J, the gap between germline ends came to 9 bases. Here the CDR3 DNA reads TGTGCCTGGAGTCAGAAGGGAACTGAAGCTTTCTTT. Translating gives CAWSQKGTEAFF.

The genes are TRBV10-1 and TRBJ2-2; D uncertain. This CDR3 region has 14 residues. From germline, CDR1 is WNHNN and CDR2 SYGVQD (reference sequence). Trimming shortened V by 4 bases and J by 6 bases, and 12 bases separated the two germline ends. CDR3 sequence reads: CASSVNSGSGELFF. CDR3 in DNA: TGCGCCAGCAGTGTTAACAGTGGCTCCGGGGAGCTGTTTTTT.

The rearrangement uses TRBV28 and TRBJ1-2; weak D call: TRBD1 (6 bases). Trimming shortened V by 6 bases and J by 7 bases, and 15 bases separated the two germline ends. The CDR3 is 13 amino acids. Germline CDR1 MDHEN, CDR2 SYDVKM. CDR3 protein: CASSKTGTPGYTF. The CDR3 DNA reads as TGTGCCAGCAGCAAAACCGGGACACCTGGCTACACCTTC.

Here the CDR3 reads CASSPGTGTEAFF. The CDR3 coding sequence is TGTGCCAGCTCACCAGGGACAGGGACTGAAGCTTTCTTT. The V call is TRBV18, the J call TRBJ1-1, with 9 bases lining up with TRBD1. V trimming: 2 bases; J trimming: 5 bases; junction bases outside the gene matches: 0. Germline CDR1 KGHSH, CDR2 LQKENI. There are 13 residues in the CDR3.

CDR3 nucleotide sequence: TGTGCCTGGAGCCCAGGAGGGTGGGGCACTGAAGCTTTCTTT. Translating it yields CAWSPGGWGTEAFF. The V gene is TRBV30, the J gene TRBJ1-1; D uncertain. The CDR3 length is 14 residues. V was trimmed by 3 bases and J by 4 bases, leaving 15 bases between them. Germline V CDR1 and CDR2: GTSNPN, SVGIG (reference sequence).

V usage is TRBV6-5 and J usage is TRBJ2-5; D is ambiguous. Per germline, CDR1 MNHEY and CDR2 SVGAGI. Trimming cost V 11 bases and J 5 bases, with 6 bases left between them. The CDR3 loop spans 9 amino acids. The CDR3 sequence is CAPRETQYF. The CDR3 DNA sequence: TGTGCCCCCAGGGAGACCCAGTACTTC.

This clone occurred a few times. The chain employs TRBV14 and TRBJ2-3; D unresolved. The germline V gene has CDR1 SGHDN and CDR2 FVKESK. The CDR3 runs 12 residues. V lost 8 bases and J lost 6, with 12 bases in between. CDR3 in DNA: TGTGCCAGCTCCCGTGCTGGGGATACGCAGTATTTT. Protein sequence: CASSRAGDTQYF.

This clone has a single count. The CDR3 loop reads CASSNLYGSEAFF. The CDR3 DNA reads TGTGCCAGCAGCAACTTGTACGGATCTGAAGCTTTCTTT. The chain links TRBV14 to TRBJ1-1; D remains ambiguous. Trimming removed 5 bases at V and 6 bases at J, with 13 bases between. The CDR3 spans 13 residues. Germline CDR1 and CDR2: SGHDN and FVKESK.

The rearrangement joins TRBV18 to TRBJ2-7; 7 bases align to TRBD1. Germline V gene lookup returns CDR1 KGHSH and CDR2 LQKENI. V dropped 5 bases and J dropped 3; count of bases not matched to a gene: 7. The CDR3 is made up of 14 amino acids. As DNA, the CDR3 is TGTGCCAGCTCAGAACAGGGGCTTGGCTACGAGCAGTACTTC. Translating it yields CASSEQGLGYEQYF. The whole variable domain, remainder taken from reference TRBV18 and TRBJ2-7, is NAGVMQNPRHLVRRRGQEARLRCSPMKGHSHVYWYRQLPEEGLKFMVYLQKENIIDESGMPKERFSAEFPKEGPSILRIQQVVRGDSAAYFCASSEQGLGYEQYFGPGTRLTVT.

This chain uses TRBV29-1 with TRBJ2-3, with D possibly TRBD1 on 6 matching bases. The ends were cut back, 3 bases at V and 2 bases at J, with 9 bases in the middle. This CDR3 has 13 residues. Germline V gene data show CDR1 as SQVTM and CDR2 as ANQGSEA. CDR3 in DNA: TGCAGCGTTGACAGGGGAAACACAGATACGCAGTATTTT. Amino acids: CSVDRGNTDTQYF.

This clone has just one count. The rearrangement joins TRBV2 to TRBJ2-1; possible D gene TRBD1, 6 bases. V lost 2 bases to trimming and J lost 15 bases, with 20 bases between them. This CDR3 region has 14 residues. Germline loops: CDR1 SNHLY, CDR2 FYNNEI. CDR3 DNA sequence: TGTGCCAGCAGTGAATCGTCGACGGGACAAGTATCGTTCTTC. It yields the protein CASSESSTGQVSFF.

The chain's CDR3 is CASSRQSNQPQHF. In DNA, the CDR3 is TGTGCCAGCAGCCGACAGAGCAATCAGCCCCAGCATTTT. The genes are TRBV5-5 and TRBJ1-5; possible D gene TRBD1, 5 bases. V was pared by 4 bases and J by 1 base, with 6 bases between. CDR1 is SGHKS and CDR2 is YYEKEE in the germline V gene (reference sequence). CDR3 length: 13 amino acids.

CDR3 nucleotide sequence: TGTGCCAGTATGAGGGCTTTTGGTGAAGCTTTCTTT. This sequence encodes CASMRAFGEAFF. The chain combines TRBV19 with TRBJ1-1, with no clear D. The V and J ends lost 7 bases and 7 bases respectively, with 13 bases between them. The CDR3 contains 12 residues. Germline CDR1 LNHDA, CDR2 SQIVND (reference sequence). Full variable domain (outside the CDR3, taken from reference TRBV19 and TRBJ1-1): DGGITQSPKYLFRKEGQNVTLSCEQNLNHDAMYWYRQDPGQGLRLIYYSQIVNDFQKGDIAEGYSVSREKKESFPLTVTSAQKNPTAFYLCASMRAFGEAFFGQGTRLTVV.

The V call is TRBV18, the J call TRBJ2-2; unclear D gene. This CDR3 has 15 residues. Between the trimmed V and J ends, which lost 4 bases and 4 bases, there was a span of 13 bases. Germline V gives CDR1 KGHSH, CDR2 LQKENI. The CDR3 loop reads CASSRLEALTGELFF. The CDR3 nucleotides read TGTGCCAGCTCACGCTTAGAGGCCCTCACCGGGGAGCTGTTTTTT.

This rearrangement joins TRBV7-9 to TRBJ2-5; D is uncertain. This CDR3 is 12 amino acids long. V was clipped by 5 bases and J by 5 bases, with 9 bases between them. Germline values: CDR1 SEHNR, CDR2 FQNEAQ (reference sequence). This CDR3 reads CASSRPRETQYF. DNA of the CDR3: TGTGCCAGCAGCCGCCCCCGGGAGACCCAGTACTTC.

J is TRBJ2-7 and V is TRBV7-9; 9 nucleotides line up with TRBD1. V dropped 2 bases and J dropped 1; count of bases not matched to a gene: 3. Germline values: CDR1 SEHNR, CDR2 FQNEAQ (reference sequence). The CDR3 length is 15 residues. CDR3 in amino acids: CASSLWTGVSYEQYF. The CDR3 DNA follows: TGTGCCAGCAGCTTATGGACAGGGGTTTCCTACGAGCAGTACTTC.